Below, 32 T cell receptor beta chains from the same sample are listed, as sequenced in a study of Ad26.COV2.S vaccination and SARS-CoV-2 variants. Noted treatment: 15 to 20 received Ad26.COV2.S at low or high dose, single or two shots; about 5 received placebo; per-sample allocation not given. On day 63 after the first injection, vaccine and placebo recipients gave samples. Sequenced by immunoSEQ multiplex PCR; TCRdb stores in-frame clones only, minus some. In the table there are around 310,000 clones, under 90% of which are singletons. Sample: peripheral blood, taken in a trial of Ad26.COV2.S vaccine versus placebo. The source is a person between 18 and 65 years old who received the Ad26.COV2.S COVID-19 vaccine or a placebo.

The chain has TRBV7-3 and TRBJ1-3; D is unclear. With 2 bases removed from V and 0 bases from J, the gap between germline ends came to 8 bases. Germline V gives CDR1 SGHTA, CDR2 FQGTGA. The CDR3 extends over 15 amino acids. The CDR3 DNA reads TGTGCCAGCAGCTTAGATGGGGTCTCTGGAAACACCATATATTTT. It specifies CASSLDGVSGNTIYF.

The rearrangement joins TRBV25-1 to TRBJ1-3; no clear D gene. The V end lost 2 bases, the J end lost 0 bases, and 8 bases lay between the germline ends. This CDR3 is built from 15 residues. CDR1 is MGHDK and CDR2 is SYGVNS in the germline V gene. CDR3 loop: CASSEAGRSGNTIYF. CDR3 in DNA: TGTGCCAGCAGTGAAGCTGGGCGCTCTGGAAACACCATATATTTT.

This chain links TRBV12-2 with TRBJ2-1; TRBD2 is the table's D call, not checked against the DNA. TRBV12-2 is a recognized pseudogene. The CDR3 extends over 15 amino acids. The CDR3 DNA reads TGTGCAAGTCGCTCCAGGGTCGGGAGAGACAATGAGCAGTTCTTC. It translates to CASRSRVGRDNEQFF.

This clone was counted once. V is TRBV7-9 and J is TRBJ1-1, with 8 bases that match TRBD1. J was trimmed by 4 bases and V by 3 bases; bases with no gene match: 13. Germline CDR1 is SEHNR and CDR2 is FQNEAQ (reference sequence). The CDR3 covers 17 residues. CDR3 in amino acids: CASSFPPDSGGITEAFF. CDR3 nucleotides: TGTGCCAGCAGCTTCCCTCCTGACTCAGGGGGCATCACTGAAGCTTTCTTT.

V and J are TRBV18 and TRBJ2-7, with D perhaps being TRBD1 or TRBD2 (5 bases each). Between the trimmed V and J ends, which lost 7 bases and 5 bases, there was a span of 27 bases. This CDR3 has 17 residues. Per germline, CDR1 KGHSH and CDR2 LQKENI. The CDR3 spells CASLPTVVVGPIHEQYF. For the CDR3, the DNA is TGTGCCAGCTTACCTACTGTCGTGGTGGGACCAATCCACGAGCAGTACTTC.

On this clone: This sample also contains other DNA sequences that code for the same CDR3. The chain has TRBV4-3 and TRBJ2-2; D gene ambiguous. Germline lookup yields CDR1 LGHNA and CDR2 YSLEER. The CDR3 loop spans 14 amino acids. Trimming took 0 bases from V and 7 from J, leaving 9 bases between them. CDR3 amino acids: CASSQDRLDGELFF. The DNA for the CDR3 is TGCGCCAGCAGCCAAGATCGGCTAGACGGGGAGCTGTTTTTT.

V gene TRBV12-3 or TRBV12-4 combines with J gene TRBJ1-5, with D perhaps TRBD1 (6 bases). The V gene lost 2 bases and the J gene lost 9 bases, with 8 bases spanning the gap. The CDR3 totals 12 residues. The CDR3 sequence is CASSLPQGPQHF. CDR3 sequence (DNA): TGTGCCAGCAGTTTACCACAGGGGCCCCAGCATTTT.

V usage is TRBV10-3 and J usage is TRBJ1-5; D is possibly TRBD1 (5 bases). This CDR3 region has 17 residues. The V gene lost 1 base and the J gene lost 1 base, with 14 bases spanning the gap. CDR1 is ENHRY, CDR2 SYGVKD, per germline. CDR3 amino acids: CAISEFLGARSNQPQHF. CDR3 DNA: TGTGCCATCAGTGAGTTTTTAGGGGCCAGGAGCAATCAGCCCCAGCATTTT.

The rearrangement links TRBV10-2 to TRBJ2-1; 8 bases match TRBD2. Germline values: CDR1 WSHSY, CDR2 SAAADI. The CDR3 is 17 amino acids. V lost 0 bases and J lost 8; bases outside the gene matches: 12. The CDR3 DNA reads TGCGCCAGCAGTGAGTCAGGGAAGGGGACTAGTCGCTATGAGCAGTTCTTC. Protein product: CASSESGKGTSRYEQFF.

The V gene is TRBV27, the J gene TRBJ2-1; D call uncertain. V lost 4 bases to trimming and J lost 1 base, with 11 bases between them. The CDR3 runs to 15 residues. Per germline, CDR1 MNHEY and CDR2 SMNVEV (reference sequence). The CDR3 DNA follows: TGTGCCAGCAGTTCGGTAGGTCCTTCCTACAATGAGCAGTTCTTC. Its protein product is CASSSVGPSYNEQFF.

This clone has a single count. This rearrangement joins TRBV5-4 to TRBJ2-3; D is perhaps TRBD1 or TRBD2 (6 bases each). This CDR3 has 15 residues. V was pared by 4 bases and J by 2 bases, with 14 bases between. In germline, CDR1 is SGHNT, CDR2 YYREEE (reference sequence). The CDR3, as DNA: TGTGCCAGCAGCCCAGGGGCTAGCGACACAGATACGCAGTATTTT. Its protein product is CASSPGASDTDTQYF.

The genes are TRBV5-4 and TRBJ2-5, with 10 bases lining up with TRBD2. J lost 5 bases, V lost 0 bases, and 4 bases had no gene match. The length of the CDR3 is 15 residues. Germline CDR1 reads SGHNT; CDR2 reads YYREEE (reference sequence). CDR3 residues: CASSLALAGEETQYF. CDR3 DNA sequence: TGTGCCAGCAGCTTGGCCCTAGCGGGGGAGGAGACCCAGTACTTC.

This chain joins TRBV27 and TRBJ1-1; D not resolved. The V and J ends lost 4 bases and 0 bases respectively, with 6 bases between them. Germline values: CDR1 MNHEY, CDR2 SMNVEV (reference sequence). This CDR3 has 13 residues. The CDR3 spells CASSSTMNTEAFF. The CDR3 region has the DNA TGTGCCAGCAGTTCGACGATGAACACTGAAGCTTTCTTT.

This chain links TRBV4-1 with TRBJ2-5, with D perhaps TRBD2 (6 bases). The CDR3 totals 15 residues. V was pared by 1 base and J by 5 bases, with 14 bases between. Germline loops: CDR1 MGHRA, CDR2 YSYEKL. The CDR3 nucleotides read TGCGCCAGCAGCCAAGGGTCTTGGGAGGTTGAGACCCAGTACTTC. Protein sequence: CASSQGSWEVETQYF.

This sequence joins TRBV27 and TRBJ2-6; D uncertain. This CDR3 region has 13 residues. V lost 4 bases and J lost 4, with 5 bases in between. Germline CDR1 and CDR2: MNHEY and SMNVEV (reference sequence). CDR3 in amino acids: CASSWAGANVLTF. The CDR3, as DNA: TGTGCCAGCAGTTGGGCAGGGGCCAACGTCCTGACTTTC. The full variable domain, completed using reference TRBV27 and TRBJ2-6, is EAQVTQNPRYLITVTGKKLTVTCSQNMNHEYMSWYRQDPGLGLRQIYYSMNVEVTDKGDVPEGYKVSRKEKRNFPLILESPSPNQTSLYFCASSWAGANVLTFGAGSRLTVL.

V is TRBV21-1 and J is TRBJ2-1. TRBV21-1 is given as a pseudogene. The CDR3 has 16 residues. The CDR3 region is CASSKERGPRRDEQFF. The CDR3 DNA is TGTGCCAGCAGCAAAGAACGGGGGCCAAGGAGGGATGAGCAGTTCTTC.

V and J are TRBV7-8 and TRBJ1-6; D call uncertain. V shed 3 bases and J shed 4 bases, with 13 bases lying between them. This CDR3 has 16 amino acids. The germline V gene encodes CDR1 SGHVS and CDR2 FQNEAQ. This chain's CDR3 is CASSFRAGPYNSPLHF. Here the CDR3 DNA reads TGTGCCAGCAGCTTTAGGGCAGGCCCTTATAATTCACCCCTCCACTTT. The full variable domain, rest sourced from reference TRBV7-8 and TRBJ1-6, is GAGVSQSPRYKVAKRGQDVALRCDPISGHVSLFWYQQALGQGPEFLTYFQNEAQLDKSGLPSDRFFAERPEGSVSTLKIQRTQQEDSAVYLCASSFRAGPYNSPLHFGNGTRLTVT.

The chain has TRBV29-1 and TRBJ1-1; 8 bases line up with TRBD1. Looked up from germline, CDR1 is SQVTM and CDR2 is ANQGSEA. The CDR3 length is 12 residues. J gave up 5 bases and V 7 bases, and 6 bases lay outside the gene matches. CDR3 nucleotide sequence: TGCAGCGGCGGACAGGGAGAGACTGAAGCTTTCTTT. Its translation is CSGGQGETEAFF.

This chain links TRBV9 with TRBJ2-5; no reliable D call. The length of the CDR3 is 12 residues. The V gene lost 3 bases and the J gene lost 3 bases, with 6 bases spanning the gap. Germline V lookup: CDR1 SGDLS, CDR2 YYNGEE. For the CDR3, the DNA is TGTGCCAGCAGCGCCCGGGAAGAGACCCAGTACTTC. Translating gives CASSAREETQYF. Full variable domain (rest looked up from reference TRBV9 and TRBJ2-5): DSGVTQTPKHLITATGQRVTLRCSPRSGDLSVYWYQQSLDQGLQFLIQYYNGEERAKGNILERFSAQQFPDLHSELNLSSLELGDSALYFCASSAREETQYFGPGTRLLVL.

This clone occurred once. The V call is TRBV7-2, the J call TRBJ2-1; 10 positions agree with TRBD2. This CDR3 is built from 14 residues. V was clipped by 5 bases and J by 6 bases; unmatched bases: 4. CDR1 SGHTA and CDR2 FQGNSA come from the germline V gene. CDR3 coding DNA: TGTGCCAGCAGCAAGCGGGGGGGCTTCAATGAGCAGTTCTTC. It is translated as CASSKRGGFNEQFF.

The chain carries TRBV6-5 and TRBJ2-7; D possibly matches TRBD1 or TRBD2 (5 bases each). The germline V gene encodes CDR1 MNHEY and CDR2 SVGAGI. The CDR3 loop spans 14 amino acids. V lost 7 bases and J 7 bases, leaving 20 bases between the germline ends. The CDR3 coding sequence is TGTGCCAGCATATGGGACGTGGGGGTACGGGAGCAGTACTTC. It encodes CASIWDVGVREQYF.

The chain couples TRBV29-1 to TRBJ1-2; a weak D match, TRBD1 (5 bases). Trimming removed 7 bases at V and 3 bases at J, with 12 bases between. Germline assignment: CDR1 SQVTM and CDR2 ANQGSEA. The CDR3 is 12 amino acids. The CDR3 loop reads CSAPGGDYGYTF. CDR3 coding DNA: TGCAGCGCCCCGGGGGGTGACTATGGCTACACCTTC.

The J gene is TRBJ2-5, the V gene TRBV6-2 or TRBV6-3; the D call may be TRBD1 or TRBD2 (5 bases each). Trimming took off 6 bases at V and 5 bases at J, with 16 bases between the two ends. Germline V lookup: CDR1 MNHEY, CDR2 SVGEGT. There are 14 residues in the CDR3. CDR3: CASSPMGTGETQYF. In DNA, the CDR3 is TGTGCCAGCAGCCCCATGGGGACCGGGGAGACCCAGTACTTC.

The V gene is TRBV14, the J gene TRBJ1-4, with a possible D match to TRBD1 (5 bases). The CDR3 spans 15 residues. Deletions cut 1 base from V and 0 bases from J, with 6 bases between. Germline V CDR1 and CDR2: SGHDN, FVKESK. CDR3 sequence reads: CASSQGGATNEKLFF. The CDR3 DNA reads as TGTGCCAGCAGCCAAGGGGGGGCAACTAATGAAAAACTGTTTTTT.

The chain has TRBV29-1 and TRBJ2-7; 9 bases agree with TRBD1. This CDR3 comprises 14 residues. Germline V CDR1 and CDR2: SQVTM, ANQGSEA. J was trimmed by 3 bases and V by 1 base; bases with no gene match: 4. As DNA, the CDR3 is TGCAGCGTTGAAGGACGGACAGGGGACTACGAGCAGTACTTC. This gives the protein CSVEGRTGDYEQYF.

V and J are TRBV11-3 and TRBJ2-1; TRBD2 matches at 13 bases. V gave up 7 bases and J gave up 8 bases; unmatched junction bases: 11. Germline assignment: CDR1 SGHNT and CDR2 YENEEA. This CDR3 spans 16 amino acids. The CDR3 DNA follows: TGTGCCAGCACAGGTACTAGCGGGAGGGCCAAGGATGAGCAGTTCTTC. Protein sequence: CASTGTSGRAKDEQFF.

J is TRBJ2-6 and V is TRBV6-5; perhaps TRBD2 as D (6 bases). Per germline, CDR1 MNHEY and CDR2 SVGAGI. The CDR3 totals 15 residues. Trimming took off 6 bases at V and 0 bases at J, with 9 bases between the two ends. The CDR3 nucleotides read TGTGCCAGCAGAGACGGGGGCTCTGGGGCCAACGTCCTGACTTTC. This translates into CASRDGGSGANVLTF.

The V gene is TRBV7-2, the J gene TRBJ1-5; perhaps TRBD1 as D (5 bases). V was cut by 4 bases and J by 6 bases, with 13 bases left in between. The CDR3 has 14 residues. CDR1 SGHTA and CDR2 FQGNSA come from the germline V gene. The DNA of the CDR3 is TGTGCCAGCAGCTCCGACAGCGGGGGTCAGCCCCAGCATTTT. As protein: CASSSDSGGQPQHF.

The chain is built from TRBV2 and TRBJ2-7; maybe TRBD2 (6 bases). This CDR3 spans 12 amino acids. V lost 7 bases and J lost 3, with 10 bases in between. Germline V CDR1 and CDR2: SNHLY, FYNNEI. The CDR3 sequence is CASTGERYEQYF. In DNA form, the CDR3 reads TGTGCCAGCACGGGGGAGCGCTACGAGCAGTACTTC.

The chain combines TRBV27 with TRBJ1-4; tentative D call: TRBD1 (5 bases). The CDR3 spans 15 residues. Germline values: CDR1 MNHEY, CDR2 SMNVEV (reference sequence). The V and J ends lost 7 bases and 6 bases respectively, with 18 bases between them. DNA of the CDR3: TGTGCCAGCACTCATTTCGGGGCGGACTATGAAAAACTGTTTTTT. Protein: CASTHFGADYEKLFF. The full variable domain, in which reference TRBV27 and TRBJ1-4 provide the parts outside the CDR3, is EAQVTQNPRYLITVTGKKLTVTCSQNMNHEYMSWYRQDPGLGLRQIYYSMNVEVTDKGDVPEGYKVSRKEKRNFPLILESPSPNQTSLYFCASTHFGADYEKLFFGSGTQLSVL.

The chain couples TRBV20-1 to TRBJ2-3; no clear D. This CDR3 spans 11 amino acids. The germline V gene has CDR1 DFQATT and CDR2 SNEGSKA (reference sequence). V was clipped by 5 bases and J by 5 bases, with 8 bases between them. CDR3 bases: TGCAGTGCTCCCCCGGGAGATACGCAGTATTTT. It codes for CSAPPGDTQYF.

The chain joins TRBV3-1 (or the pseudogene TRBV3-2) to TRBJ2-7; TRBD1 matches 8 bases. Germline-derived CDR1 and CDR2 are LGHDT and YNNKEL (reference sequence). J gave up 5 bases and V 3 bases, and 9 bases lay outside the gene matches. The CDR3 contains 15 residues. CDR3 loop: CASSQVLRGRDEQYF. The CDR3 bases are TGTGCCAGCAGCCAGGTTCTCAGGGGGCGCGACGAGCAGTACTTC.